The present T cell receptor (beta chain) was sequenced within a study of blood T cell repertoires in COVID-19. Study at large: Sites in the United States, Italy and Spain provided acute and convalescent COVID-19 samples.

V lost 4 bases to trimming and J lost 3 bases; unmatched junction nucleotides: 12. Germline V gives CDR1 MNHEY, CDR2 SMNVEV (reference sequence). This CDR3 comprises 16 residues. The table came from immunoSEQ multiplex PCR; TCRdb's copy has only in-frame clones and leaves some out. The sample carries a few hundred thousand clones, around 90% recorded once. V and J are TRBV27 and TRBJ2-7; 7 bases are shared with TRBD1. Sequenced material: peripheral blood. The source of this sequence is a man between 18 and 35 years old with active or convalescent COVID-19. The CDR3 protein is CASSSFRDRSLYEQYF. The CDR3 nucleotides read TGTGCCAGCAGTTCATTCCGGGACAGAAGCCTCTACGAGCAGTACTTC.